This T cell receptor beta chain was retrieved from a study of cytomegalovirus exposure and HLA in healthy donors. On the study more broadly: Of around 400 genotyped donors, around 80% grouped in the Caucasian-associated ancestry cluster.

This clone was seen more than once but under ten times. Antigen: not known. General study points: Researchers reported from a later analysis that most CMV-associated TCR beta chains appeared HLA-restricted. A later analysis by the authors found several of the most significant clusters apparently linked to common viral pathogens. Association of 16,951 TCR beta sequences with HLA alleles was found at 0.05 false discovery rate in a later analysis.

The germline V gene has CDR1 LNHDA and CDR2 SQIVND (reference sequence). V was trimmed by 2 bases and J by 7 bases, leaving 18 bases between them. CDR3 length equals 17 residues. The PCR made use of 60 Vbeta and 13 Jbeta primers. Assay used: immunoSEQ multiplex PCR; TCRdb lists only in-frame clones, some missing. The data show 85,000 to 95,000 clones, with over 70% seen just once and under 25% held by the top ten. This sequence was found in a man aged 30 to 45 in good health and CMV-seropositive. Sequencing was performed on PBMCs. J is TRBJ1-6 and V is TRBV19, with D possibly matching TRBD1 (6 bases). CDR3 protein: CASSIIRPEGTNSPLHF. The DNA for the CDR3 is TGTGCCAGTAGTATAATCCGGCCCGAGGGGACAAATTCACCCCTCCACTTT.